These T cell receptor beta chains were read from a single sample in a study of blood T cell repertoires in COVID-19. Method: immunoSEQ multiplex PCR; TCRdb's copy keeps in-frame clones and lacks some. This repertoire shows approximately 93,000 clones, 72% found once; its top ten account for approximately 14%. The specimen was peripheral blood. These receptors all stem from an elderly woman with acute or convalescent COVID-19. Both conserved end residues are part of each CDR3. Fields, in order: V gene, clone size, CDR3 protein. Rows give clone size only sometimes, using once, few, many, or a class for an expanded clone.

TRBV7-6 | - | CASSFTGGTEQFF
TRBV7-2 | - | CASSLGGQGTEAFF
TRBV6-1 | - | CASSDDTSGNTIYF
TRBV5-1 | - | CASSSGQGAIEQYF
TRBV7-2 | - | CASAFGGGVADTQYF
TRBV30 | - | CAWSGGEFQETQYF
TRBV7-9 | - | CASSSTGWAEAFF
TRBV2 | - | CASRTEPNSPLHF
TRBV6-5 | - | CASSITQGYNEQFF
TRBV9 | - | CASSRNRDSPSGANVLTF
TRBV4-3 | - | CASSLQAQRGMAYEQYF
TRBV28 | many | CASSPSRTGGTYGYTF
TRBV13 | - | CASSSVSSGGPGTGELFF
TRBV2 | - | CASSVQGRYEQYF
TRBV6-5 | - | CASRTTANYGYTF
TRBV20-1 | - | CSASEQGLPNSPLHF
TRBV24-1 | many | CATSDPGYTEAFF
TRBV7-3 | - | CASSRDRQETQYF
TRBV4-3 | once | CASSQKSVTSGYNEQFF
TRBV7-3 | - | CASSLSGQGTAEAFF
TRBV11-2 | once | CASSPGQGNYGYTF
TRBV15 | - | CATSRTLRSTEAFF
TRBV29-1 | - | CSVGGEVGTDTQYF
TRBV12-3/TRBV12-4 | - | CASSFEGVGPQHF
TRBV5-1 | many | CASSSTGTGPGELFF
TRBV18 | - | CASSPETDRGSGAFF
TRBV9 | - | CASSGQANPSTDTQYF
TRBV3-1/TRBV3-2 | - | CASSRWERYEQYF
TRBV5-1 | - | CASSLPQAGGRETQYF
TRBV7-3 | - | CASSLQSNTEAFF
TRBV4-3 | - | CASSQDVAGAGGYTF
TRBV19 | - | CASRPLRGTPNYGYTF
TRBV18 | few | CASSPGRASSQPQHF
TRBV28 | - | CAIDVQGAGGNQPQHF
TRBV4-3 | - | CASSQDTSGNQPQHF
TRBV4-1 | - | CASSPRFQGELNTEAFF
TRBV2 | - | CASSEQNTEAFF
TRBV6-4 | - | CASSSNRANTEAFF
TRBV7-3 | - | CASSPGTGINSPLHF
TRBV7-2 | - | CASSPGQGSLGGELFF
TRBV28 | few | CASRDGQGAYEQYF
TRBV6-5 | - | CASSSGGAPDTQYF
TRBV11-1 | few | CASSGGGGMWDTQYF
TRBV5-1 | - | CASSPGGQGISYEQYF
TRBV28 | few | CASSLERGNTEAFF
TRBV10-3 | few | CAISESNAGMKETQYF
TRBV18 | - | CASSPGLSTDTQYF
TRBV6-6 | - | CASSPARPDTQYF
TRBV18 | - | CASSDLVGRAEAFF
TRBV18 | medium-sized | CASSAIEQGNEQFF
TRBV6-2/TRBV6-3 | many | CASSLWGVSNQPQHF
TRBV5-1 | - | CASSLSGVEAFF
TRBV6-5 | - | CASTSVTENEKLFF
TRBV9 | - | CASRPPGLAGDTQYF
TRBV6-5 | - | CASSTLAGLSYEQYF
TRBV7-8 | - | CASSLGASYEQYF
TRBV7-9 | - | CASSKREGAGNTIYF
TRBV25-1 | - | CASSPSGNGGELFF